The subject of this entry is one TCR beta chain. The antigen is not known. Per donor, one heparinised blood draw averaged around 0.12 L. Stem cell-like memory, regulatory, central memory and naive CD4+ cells were sorted via CD45RO/CCR7/CD25/CD127/CD95/CD27. Sort purity for all populations was recorded as exceeding 98%. V lost 2 bases and J lost 5; bases outside the gene matches: 9. The CDR3 sequence is 15 residues long. CDR1 GTSNPN and CDR2 SVGIG come from the germline V gene (reference sequence). Sequencing targeted expressed TCRB transcripts, as all isolated RNA had been reverse transcribed. The protocol was immunoSEQ multiplex PCR, while the TCRdb copy is restricted to in-frame clones and leaves out a portion. In the table there are around 250,000 clones, around 14% of which are singletons. The sample comes from a study of beta chain features in type 1 diabetes. Study outcomes and limitations: Relative to healthy donors, patients appeared to have naive, central memory and Treg TCRB repertoires that were more similar. Within each of all four CD4+ subsets, Type 1 diabetes patients had TCRB CDR3s that were moderately but significantly shorter.

This receptor was obtained from a man aged 30-40 years with type 1 diabetes. Material: naive CD4+ T cells from blood. The chain employs TRBV30 and TRBJ1-5, with 7 bases matching TRBD1. CDR3 residues: CAWSKRITGDQPQHF. The DNA of the CDR3 is TGTGCCTGGAGTAAGAGAATAACAGGGGATCAGCCCCAGCATTTT.